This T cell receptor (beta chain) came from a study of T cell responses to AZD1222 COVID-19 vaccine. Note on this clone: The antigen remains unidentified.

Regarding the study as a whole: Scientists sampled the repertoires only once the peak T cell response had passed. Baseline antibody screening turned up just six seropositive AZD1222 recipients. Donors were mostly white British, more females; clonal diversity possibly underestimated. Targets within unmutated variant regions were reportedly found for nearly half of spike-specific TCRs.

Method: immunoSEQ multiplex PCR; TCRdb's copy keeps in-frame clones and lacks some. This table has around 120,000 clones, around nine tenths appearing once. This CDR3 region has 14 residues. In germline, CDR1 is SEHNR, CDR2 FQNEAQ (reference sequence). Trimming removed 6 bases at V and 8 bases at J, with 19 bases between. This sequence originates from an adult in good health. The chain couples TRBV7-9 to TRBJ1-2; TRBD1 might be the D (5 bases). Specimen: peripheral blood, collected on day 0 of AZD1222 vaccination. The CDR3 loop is CASSHPAGPGGYTF. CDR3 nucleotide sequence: TGTGCCAGCAGTCATCCGGCAGGGCCGGGGGGCTACACCTTC.